This T cell receptor (beta chain) was recovered during a study of cytomegalovirus exposure and HLA in healthy donors. Study background: Earlier sequencing of about 179 million T cells yielded 90 million to 140 million unique TCR beta sequences. Study results and caveats: Accurate prediction of HLA-A and HLA-B alleles (for most subjects) was reportedly achieved from TCR beta sequences. Per a prior analysis, the majority of TCR beta V segments were productive roughly 87% or roughly 30% of the time. When a later analysis was performed, an Asian-associated ancestry cluster reportedly had fewer N-insertions than the roughly 630-donor mean.

Comments on this clone: Its antigen is undetermined.

PCR involved 60 Vbeta and 13 Jbeta primers. Profiled with immunoSEQ multiplex PCR; TCRdb holds only in-frame clones, not every one. Of about 160,000 clones listed, 70% to 85% were seen once; the top ten hold 5% to 7%. This receptor was taken from a man in his fifties in good health and CMV-seropositive. Material for sequencing was PBMCs.

The DNA for the CDR3 is TGTGCCAGTAGGATGGGACAAGACAATCAGCCCCAGCATTTT. It codes for CASRMGQDNQPQHF. The rearrangement uses TRBV19 and TRBJ1-5; maybe TRBD1 (6 bases). Germline-derived CDR1 and CDR2 are LNHDA and SQIVND (reference sequence). V dropped 6 bases and J dropped 3 bases, with 12 bases sitting between them. CDR3 length: 14 residues.